The text below deals with one T cell receptor (beta chain). Its specificity is not known. Per the germline V gene, CDR1 is SGHVS and CDR2 is FQNEAQ. Unmatched junction bases numbered 3, after V lost 5 bases and J lost 0 bases. The CDR3 loop spans 14 amino acids. The sample comes from a study of cytomegalovirus exposure and HLA in healthy donors. Study-level background: In a previous analysis, some 120 million unique TCR beta sequences were found from some 180 million T cells.

Findings and caveats of the study: TCR beta chains associated with HLA were, in a later analysis, more clonally expanded than equally common others. As a later analysis revealed, most CMV-associated TCR beta chains appeared HLA-restricted.

Primers for the PCR totalled 60 Vbeta and 13 Jbeta. TCRdb keeps only in-frame clones here, not all; method: immunoSEQ multiplex PCR. The sample holds about 160,000 clones, approximately 81% seen once. The V call is TRBV7-8, the J call TRBJ2-7, with 8 bases that match TRBD2. The sample consisted of PBMCs. The clonotype originates from a man between 18 and 35 years old in good health and CMV-seropositive. The CDR3 nucleotides read TGTGCCAGCAGCCCGGGGGGGAGCTCCTACGAGCAGTACTTC. Translated: CASSPGGSSYEQYF.